The source of this T cell receptor (beta chain) is a study of shared clonotypes between healthy human individuals. TCRdb's table, derived via immunoSEQ multiplex PCR, lists solely in-frame clones and lacks some. This table has around 2,100,000 clones, about 95% appearing once. Naive CD8 cells comprised CD45RO-negative, CCR7-positively selected cells, excluding terminally differentiated effector memory CD45RA+ cells. The CDR3 sequence is 14 residues long. The ends lost 5 bases at V and 0 bases at J; junction bases unmatched: 4. Germline CDR1 is SGHVS and CDR2 is FQNEAQ. This chain links TRBV7-8 with TRBJ2-7; 7 bases line up with TRBD1. Specimen: naive CD8+ T cells sorted from blood. The sequence derives from a man aged 18 to 29 in good health. The CDR3 sequence: CASSIDRASYEQYF. DNA for the CDR3: TGTGCCAGCAGCATCGACAGGGCCTCCTACGAGCAGTACTTC. Combining the CDR3 with reference TRBV7-8 and TRBJ2-7 gives the whole variable domain GAGVSQSPRYKVAKRGQDVALRCDPISGHVSLFWYQQALGQGPEFLTYFQNEAQLDKSGLPSDRFFAERPEGSVSTLKIQRTQQEDSAVYLCASSIDRASYEQYFGPGTRLTVT.